The 10 T cell receptor beta chains below all came from one sample that was sequenced in a study of blood T cell repertoires in COVID-19. The data were produced by immunoSEQ multiplex PCR, yet TCRdb's version contains in-frame clones alone and is incomplete. The top ten hold about 10% of the sample, which has approximately 210,000 clones, around 84% seen once. The specimen was peripheral blood. The receptors were sampled from a woman older than 75 with COVID-19, enrolled during active disease.

This chain connects TRBV2 to TRBJ2-2; perhaps TRBD1 as D (5 bases). Trimming removed 3 bases at V and 4 bases at J, with 6 bases between. CDR1 is SNHLY, CDR2 FYNNEI, per germline. The CDR3 loop spans 13 amino acids. This CDR3 is CASSDQGTGELFF. CDR3 coding DNA: TGTGCCAGCAGTGATCAGGGCACCGGGGAGCTGTTTTTT.

V usage is TRBV28 and J usage is TRBJ2-2; 7 bases are a match to TRBD2. V was pared by 5 bases and J by 3 bases, with 9 bases of the junction left unmatched. This CDR3 is 16 amino acids long. Germline CDR1 reads MDHEN; CDR2 reads SYDVKM. CDR3 nucleotide sequence: TGTGCCAGCAGTGACTCTGGACTAGGAGACACCGGGGAGCTGTTTTTT. This gives the protein CASSDSGLGDTGELFF.

J is TRBJ1-5 and V is TRBV28; D unclear. This CDR3 has 13 residues. V was clipped by 8 bases and J by 4 bases, with 12 bases between them. Germline-derived CDR1 and CDR2 are MDHEN and SYDVKM. CDR3: CASQEILNQPQHF. For the CDR3, the DNA is TGTGCCAGCCAAGAGATATTAAATCAGCCCCAGCATTTT.

The J gene is TRBJ2-2, the V gene TRBV7-9, with TRBD1 matching 11 bases. The germline V gene encodes CDR1 SEHNR and CDR2 FQNEAQ (reference sequence). Losses at the gene ends were 5 bases for V and 4 bases for J; bases not matched to a gene: 3. The CDR3 runs 15 residues. CDR3 amino acids: CASSIGQGATGELFF. The DNA of the CDR3 is TGTGCCAGCAGCATCGGACAGGGGGCCACCGGGGAGCTGTTTTTT.

This clone was picked up a small number of times. The CDR3 loop reads CASTPYAPGQGLNQPQHF. As DNA, the CDR3 is TGTGCCAGTACCCCATACGCTCCGGGACAGGGGCTCAATCAGCCCCAGCATTTT. The genes are TRBV19 and TRBJ1-5, with 10 bases matching TRBD1. The CDR3 sequence is 18 residues long. V dropped 7 bases and J dropped 3; count of bases not matched to a gene: 15. Germline CDR1 reads LNHDA; CDR2 reads SQIVND (reference sequence).

The chain employs TRBV4-3 and TRBJ2-2; 10 bases are shared with TRBD2. The CDR3 has 18 amino acids. The ends lost 0 bases at V and 5 bases at J; junction bases unmatched: 9. Looked up from germline, CDR1 is LGHNA and CDR2 is YSLEER. The CDR3 sequence: CASSQDLSGGARTGELFF. CDR3 coding DNA: TGCGCCAGCAGCCAAGATCTCAGCGGGGGGGCAAGGACCGGGGAGCTGTTTTTT.

The rearrangement uses TRBV3-1 (or the pseudogene TRBV3-2) and TRBJ1-2, with 7 bases identical to TRBD1. This CDR3 contains 14 residues. Germline V lookup: CDR1 LGHDT, CDR2 YNNKEL (reference sequence). J gave up 8 bases and V 1 base, and 7 bases lay outside the gene matches. The CDR3 here is CASSQADRANGYTF. DNA of the CDR3: TGTGCCAGCAGCCAAGCTGACAGGGCCAACGGCTACACCTTC.

This clone was counted a few times. V gene TRBV20-1 combines with J gene TRBJ2-5; no reliable D call. V was cut by 1 base and J by 2 bases, with 2 bases left in between. CDR1 and CDR2 (germline): DFQATT, SNEGSKA (reference sequence). The CDR3 covers 11 residues. The CDR3 coding sequence is TGCAGTGCTAGAGCGCAAGAGACCCAGTACTTC. The encoded protein is CSARAQETQYF.

The chain couples TRBV18 to TRBJ2-2; possible D gene TRBD2, 5 bases. The V end was cut by 2 bases, the J end by 1 base, with 11 bases between. This CDR3 is built from 16 residues. Per germline, CDR1 KGHSH and CDR2 LQKENI. This CDR3 reads CASSPSLGLNTGELFF. The CDR3 DNA reads TGTGCCAGCTCACCAAGTCTAGGACTGAACACCGGGGAGCTGTTTTTT.

The chain joins TRBV3-1 (or the pseudogene TRBV3-2) to TRBJ1-5; D uncertain. Looked up from germline, CDR1 is LGHDT and CDR2 is YNNKEL (reference sequence). Trimming removed 0 bases from V and 3 bases from J, with 9 bases in between. This CDR3 comprises 15 residues. The chain's CDR3 is CASSQDWGVNQPQHF. CDR3 DNA sequence: TGTGCCAGCAGCCAAGACTGGGGAGTCAATCAGCCCCAGCATTTT.